This T cell receptor (beta chain) was captured in a study of blood T cells in healthy people across ages. This clonotype was found a few times. Alongside a J-beta primer mix, a sample-barcoded 5' primer served in a second PCR lasting about 7 to 11 cycles. Each TCR beta cDNA got a 12-nucleotide random molecular identifier. Using its own MiXCR run on the 5' RACE reads, TCRdb lists one record per CDR3 protein. The data hold approximately 800,000 distinct CDR3 sequences, with about 34% observed a single time. The V gene's germline CDR1 is DFQATT and CDR2 SNEGSKA (reference sequence). This CDR3 has 15 amino acids. Every donor contributed roughly 10 milliliters of peripheral blood by blood draw.

The chain links TRBV20-1 to TRBJ2-1; TRBD2 aligns across 12 bases. The DNA end lines up better with TRBJ2-7; the J call may be wrong. The sample taken for sequencing was blood. The sequence was collected from a man younger than 35 in good health. CDR3 protein: CSARDASGGADEQYF. In nucleotides, the CDR3 is TGCAGTGCTAGAGATGCTAGCGGGGGGGCCGATGAGCAGTACTTC.